Below are 23 T cell receptor beta chains sequenced from a single sample in a study of T cell changes during pregnancy in multiple sclerosis. Only in-frame clones appear in the TCRdb table, and some are missing; sequencing was by immunoSEQ multiplex PCR. Here the sample spans some 64,000 clones, 80% to 90% being singletons. The sequencing used peripheral blood, collected in the first trimester of pregnancy. All receptors come from a female donor in good health, enrolled as a control in a pregnancy study.

The chain has TRBV9 and TRBJ2-1; 13 bases are a match to TRBD2. There are 15 residues in the CDR3. CDR1 SGDLS and CDR2 YYNGEE come from the germline V gene. The junction had 8 bases not matched to a gene; V was cut back by 4 bases and J by 10 bases. CDR3 amino acids: CASSYGTSGEMEQFF. The CDR3 nucleotides read TGTGCCAGCAGCTACGGGACTAGCGGGGAGATGGAGCAGTTCTTC.

The chain carries TRBV19 and TRBJ2-1; no definite D call. Per the germline V gene, CDR1 is LNHDA and CDR2 is SQIVND (reference sequence). This CDR3 has 11 amino acids. Trimming took off 3 bases at V and 9 bases at J, with 6 bases between the two ends. CDR3 bases: TGTGCCAGTAGTATTCACTTTGAGCAGTTCTTC. Translating gives CASSIHFEQFF.

The rearrangement uses TRBV4-1 and TRBJ2-3; 8 bases fit TRBD2. The CDR3 runs 17 residues. Germline lookup yields CDR1 MGHRA and CDR2 YSYEKL. The V gene end was trimmed by 6 bases and the J gene end by 1 base; junction bases not matched to a gene: 12. CDR3 in DNA: TGCGCCAGCAGGCAAAACCCTAACGGGGGGGGCACAGATACGCAGTATTTT. Amino acids: CASRQNPNGGGTDTQYF.

The chain couples TRBV6-6 to TRBJ1-6; D remains unclear. The CDR3 contains 14 residues. Germline V gene data show CDR1 as MNHNY and CDR2 as SVGAGI (reference sequence). V lost 4 bases to trimming and J lost 5 bases, with 9 bases between them. CDR3: CASSWANNNSPLHF. CDR3 sequence (DNA): TGTGCCAGCAGTTGGGCTAATAATAATTCACCCCTCCACTTT.

The V and J genes are TRBV5-1 and TRBJ1-1, with 11 nucleotides matching TRBD1. CDR3 size: 17 residues. CDR1 and CDR2 from the germline V gene are SGHRS and YFSETQ. Trimming cost V 4 bases and J 5 bases; bases outside gene matches: 13. In nucleotides, the CDR3 is TGCGCCAGCAGCGGTAGGACAGGGGGCGGATGGTGGACTGAAGCTTTCTTT. Translating it yields CASSGRTGGGWWTEAFF.

This rearrangement joins TRBV4-3 to TRBJ1-3, with 9 bases matching TRBD1. V lost 8 bases to trimming and J lost 0 bases; unmatched junction nucleotides: 5. This CDR3 is 15 amino acids long. In germline, CDR1 is LGHNA, CDR2 YSLEER. DNA of the CDR3: TGCGCCAGCGGAAGGACAGGGGACTCTGGAAACACCATATATTTT. Protein: CASGRTGDSGNTIYF.

The genes are TRBV10-1 and TRBJ1-5; TRBD1 is a possible D gene (5 bases). The CDR3 runs 16 residues. V was clipped by 3 bases and J by 6 bases, with 18 bases between them. Per the germline V gene, CDR1 is WNHNN and CDR2 is SYGVQD (reference sequence). The CDR3 sequence is CASSEWGEGNSQPQHF. In DNA form, the CDR3 reads TGCGCCAGCAGTGAATGGGGGGAGGGGAATTCTCAGCCCCAGCATTTT.

The chain carries TRBV4-3 and TRBJ1-1; 7 bases align to TRBD1. V shed 4 bases and J 2 bases; nucleotides not matched to a gene: 4. The CDR3 has 14 amino acids. Germline V lookup: CDR1 LGHNA, CDR2 YSLEER. The CDR3 spells CASSRQGPNTEAFF. The CDR3 DNA reads as TGCGCCAGCAGCCGACAGGGTCCAAACACTGAAGCTTTCTTT.

The chain combines TRBV19 with TRBJ1-5, with 10 positions matching TRBD1. Germline lookup yields CDR1 LNHDA and CDR2 SQIVND (reference sequence). Trimming took 8 bases from V and 5 from J; bases not matched to a gene: 9. There are 15 residues in the CDR3. The CDR3 DNA sequence: TGTGCCAGTGCTCCCGGGACAGGGGAGCATCAGCCCCAGCATTTT. Amino acids: CASAPGTGEHQPQHF.

Of note for this clone: A junction boundary mismatches the germline segment, possibly from a read error. V gene TRBV5-1 combines with J gene TRBJ1-3; D might be TRBD1 (6 bases). The CDR3 sequence is 17 residues long. Germline V gives CDR1 SGHRS, CDR2 YFSETQ. Here the CDR3 reads CASRLEEQGHSGNTIYF. The CDR3 DNA follows: TGCGCCAGCAGGTTGGAGGAGCAGGGGCACTCTGGAAACACCATATATTTT.

J is TRBJ1-2 and V is TRBV5-1; D gene unclear. From germline, CDR1 is SGHRS and CDR2 YFSETQ. V dropped 0 bases and J dropped 6 bases, with 15 bases sitting between them. CDR3 length: 15 amino acids. CDR3 residues: CASSLDEGASNGYTF. CDR3 bases: TGCGCCAGCAGCTTGGACGAGGGCGCCTCTAATGGCTACACCTTC.

The rearrangement links TRBV21-1 to TRBJ2-7; TRBD2 was called by the table and not checked on the DNA. TRBV21-1 is classified as a pseudogene. CDR3 length: 16 residues. CDR3: CASSTAPSAGSYEQYF. The CDR3 nucleotides read TGTGCCAGCAGCACAGCCCCGAGTGCGGGCTCCTACGAGCAGTACTTC.

J is TRBJ2-2 and V is TRBV5-1; TRBD1 is a possible D gene (5 bases). This CDR3 contains 15 residues. Per the germline V gene, CDR1 is SGHRS and CDR2 is YFSETQ. V gave up 0 bases and J gave up 2 bases, with 8 bases separating them. In nucleotides, the CDR3 is TGCGCCAGCAGCTTGGGACAGTATAACACCGGGGAGCTGTTTTTT. As protein: CASSLGQYNTGELFF.

CDR3 nucleotides: TGTGCCAGCAACAATCCGGGACAGCAAGAGACCCAGTACTTC. Its protein product is CASNNPGQQETQYF. The rearrangement uses TRBV5-5 and TRBJ2-5; the match to TRBD1 covers 7 bases. Trimming cost V 6 bases and J 2 bases; bases outside gene matches: 7. CDR1 is SGHKS, CDR2 YYEKEE, per germline (reference sequence). CDR3 length: 14 amino acids.

This chain links TRBV6-4 with TRBJ2-1; 8 nucleotides agree with TRBD2. The CDR3 consists of 15 residues. The germline V gene has CDR1 MRHNA and CDR2 SNTAGT. The V segment lost 3 bases and the J segment 8 bases; nucleotides outside the gene matches: 9. CDR3: CASSESSGDFHEQFF. The CDR3 nucleotides are TGTGCCAGCAGTGAAAGTAGCGGGGATTTTCATGAGCAGTTCTTC.

This rearrangement joins TRBV19 to TRBJ1-3; no clear D gene. CDR1 is LNHDA and CDR2 is SQIVND in the germline V gene (reference sequence). The V gene lost 2 bases and the J gene lost 0 bases, with 5 bases spanning the gap. The CDR3 spans 14 residues. For the CDR3, the DNA is TGTGCCAGTAGTATACAGGACTCTGGAAACACCATATATTTT. Encoded protein: CASSIQDSGNTIYF. The full variable domain, rest sourced from reference TRBV19 and TRBJ1-3, is DGGITQSPKYLFRKEGQNVTLSCEQNLNHDAMYWYRQDPGQGLRLIYYSQIVNDFQKGDIAEGYSVSREKKESFPLTVTSAQKNPTAFYLCASSIQDSGNTIYFGEGSWLTVV.

The rearrangement links TRBV12-2 to TRBJ2-2; the D segment call TRBD2 is taken from the table without a DNA check. TRBV12-2 is tagged as a pseudogene. The CDR3 loop spans 17 amino acids. CDR3 amino acids: CASRGLAGWVGTGELFF. The DNA of the CDR3 is TGTGCAAGTCGCGGACTAGCGGGGTGGGTTGGCACCGGGGAGCTGTTTTTT.

CDR3 amino acids: CASSMLATGDYGYTF. The CDR3 DNA is TGTGCCAGTAGTATGTTGGCGACAGGGGACTATGGCTACACCTTC. The chain has TRBV19 and TRBJ1-2; 8 bases are shared with TRBD1. This CDR3 has 15 amino acids. Germline CDR1 LNHDA, CDR2 SQIVND (reference sequence). V was pared by 3 bases and J by 3 bases, with 6 bases of the junction left unmatched.

This sequence joins TRBV6-5 and TRBJ2-3, with D possibly TRBD2 on 5 matching bases. V was cut by 5 bases and J by 3 bases, with 9 bases left in between. Germline-derived CDR1 and CDR2 are MNHEY and SVGAGI. The CDR3 length is 13 residues. In DNA form, the CDR3 reads TGTGCCAGCAGTGCCCCGGGGACAGATACGCAGTATTTT. Amino acid sequence: CASSAPGTDTQYF.

V and J are TRBV6-1 and TRBJ1-4; D is unclear. Germline loops: CDR1 MNHNS, CDR2 SASEGT. Deletions cut 0 bases from V and 8 bases from J, with 10 bases between. This CDR3 region has 14 residues. CDR3 DNA sequence: TGTGCCAGCAGTGAAGCGCCGGTGAGCGAAAAACTGTTTTTT. Translation gives CASSEAPVSEKLFF.

The CDR3 region is CASSRLTGDGNTIYF. The DNA of the CDR3 is TGTGCCAGCAGCCGTCTGACAGGGGACGGAAACACCATATATTTT. The chain uses TRBV5-5 and TRBJ1-3, with 8 bases aligning to TRBD1. The CDR3 loop spans 15 amino acids. Looked up from germline, CDR1 is SGHKS and CDR2 is YYEKEE (reference sequence). The junction had 7 bases not matched to a gene; V was cut back by 4 bases and J by 4 bases.

The rearrangement joins TRBV11-2 to TRBJ1-4, with 7 bases identical to TRBD1. Germline V lookup: CDR1 SGHAT, CDR2 FQNNGV. The V and J ends lost 4 bases and 4 bases, in that order; junction bases with no gene match: 9. The CDR3 runs to 16 residues. CDR3 DNA: TGTGCCAGCAGCTCTATACAGGGGCGGGGTAATGAAAAACTGTTTTTT. Protein sequence: CASSSIQGRGNEKLFF.

The chain couples TRBV5-4 to TRBJ2-3, with D uncertain. The length of the CDR3 is 12 residues. From germline, CDR1 is SGHNT and CDR2 YYREEE (reference sequence). Trimming stripped 0 bases from V and 5 bases from J, with 4 bases between. CDR3 in amino acids: CASSLGGDTQYF. In DNA form, the CDR3 reads TGTGCCAGCAGCTTGGGAGGAGATACGCAGTATTTT.